Following are 20 T cell receptor beta chains from one sample sequenced in a study of T-cell memory formation after mild COVID-19. One entry per CDR3 protein results from TCRdb running MiXCR on the 5' RACE reads. The sample shows hundreds of thousands of distinct CDR3 sequences, roughly 20% of them seen only once. The specimen was PBMCs or a T cell subset sorted from them (not recorded which). Source of these receptors: an adult woman who had mild COVID-19 (a few samples of this study predate the infection). Cell type and time point are not known.

This clonotype has only a few counts. The CDR3 DNA follows: TGTGCCAGCAGCCAAGATGGGAACTCCTACAATGAGCAGTTCTTC. Protein sequence: CASSQDGNSYNEQFF. The genes are TRBV3-1 and TRBJ2-1, with D unresolved. CDR1 and CDR2 from the germline V gene are LGHDT and YNNKEL (reference sequence). With 0 bases removed from V and 0 bases from J, the gap between germline ends came to 6 bases. This CDR3 comprises 15 residues.

A few counts support this clonotype. V usage is TRBV7-9 and J usage is TRBJ1-2, with D perhaps matching TRBD1 (5 bases). The CDR3 covers 13 residues. Germline values: CDR1 SEHNR, CDR2 FQNEAQ (reference sequence). V gave up 4 bases and J gave up 4 bases, with 10 bases separating them. DNA for the CDR3: TGTGCCAGCAGCTCGACAGCAACCTATGGCTACACCTTC. This codes for CASSSTATYGYTF.

This clonotype was seen a few times. This sequence joins TRBV30 and TRBJ2-6, with 10 bases aligning to TRBD1. The germline CDR1 and CDR2 sequences are GTSNPN and SVGIG (reference sequence). The J segment lost 2 bases and the V segment lost 7 bases, leaving 2 bases of the junction unmatched. The CDR3 totals 14 residues. The chain's CDR3 is CASGTGAGANVLTF. DNA of the CDR3: TGTGCCTCCGGGACAGGGGCTGGGGCCAACGTCCTGACTTTC.

This chain joins TRBV29-1 and TRBJ2-1; TRBD2 aligns across 10 bases. Germline V lookup: CDR1 SQVTM, CDR2 ANQGSEA. The J segment lost 1 base and the V segment lost 7 bases, leaving 7 bases of the junction unmatched. CDR3 length equals 15 residues. The CDR3 loop reads CSAKGTSVSYNEQFF. CDR3 nucleotide sequence: TGCAGCGCCAAGGGGACTAGCGTTTCCTACAATGAGCAGTTCTTC.

The rearrangement links TRBV30 to TRBJ2-5; TRBD2 matches at 11 bases. This CDR3 comprises 16 residues. CDR1 is GTSNPN, CDR2 SVGIG, per germline (reference sequence). J gave up 9 bases and V 2 bases, and 14 bases lay outside the gene matches. The CDR3 reads CAWSLGLAAPDGAQYF. CDR3 nucleotide sequence: TGTGCCTGGAGTCTGGGACTAGCGGCGCCGGACGGGGCCCAGTACTTC.

This chain links TRBV12-3 or TRBV12-4 with TRBJ2-2; 7 bases map to TRBD2. Losses at the gene ends were 2 bases for V and 2 bases for J; bases not matched to a gene: 5. The CDR3 contains 16 residues. Here the CDR3 reads CASSLSSSGNTGELFF. CDR3 nucleotides: TGTGCCAGCAGTTTAAGCTCTAGCGGAAACACCGGGGAGCTGTTTTTT.

This rearrangement joins TRBV7-8 to TRBJ1-3; D may be TRBD1 (6 bases). This CDR3 is built from 16 residues. The V and J ends lost 0 bases and 2 bases respectively, with 11 bases between them. Germline V gene sequence: CDR1 SGHVS, CDR2 FQNEAQ. CDR3 DNA: TGTGCCAGCAGCTTAGCTAGGGGGGCGCCTGGAAACACCATATATTTT. Protein: CASSLARGAPGNTIYF.

This clonotype was recorded at least ten times. The chain recombines TRBV12-3 or TRBV12-4 with TRBJ2-1, with 14 bases fitting TRBD2. This CDR3 contains 15 residues. The junction had 7 bases not matched to a gene; V was cut back by 5 bases and J by 10 bases. CDR3 residues: CASSGPGLAGEEQFF. DNA for the CDR3: TGTGCCAGCAGTGGTCCGGGACTAGCGGGAGAGGAGCAGTTCTTC.

There are a few counts of this clonotype. The rearrangement joins TRBV10-3 to TRBJ2-3; TRBD2 aligns across 7 bases. The CDR3 totals 14 residues. In germline, CDR1 is ENHRY, CDR2 SYGVKD. V gave up 4 bases and J gave up 3 bases; unmatched junction bases: 4. The chain's CDR3 is CAISGGGGTDTQYF. DNA of the CDR3: TGTGCCATCAGTGGGGGGGGAGGTACAGATACGCAGTATTTT.

The chain recombines TRBV4-1 with TRBJ2-2; 10 nucleotides align to TRBD1. V was pared by 5 bases and J by 6 bases, with 6 bases of the junction left unmatched. CDR1 is MGHRA and CDR2 is YSYEKL in the germline V gene. This CDR3 has 15 residues. CDR3 coding DNA: TGCGCCAGCAGCGGGCCGGGACAGGGGCCCGGGGAGCTGTTTTTT. It specifies CASSGPGQGPGELFF.

The V and J genes are TRBV5-1 and TRBJ2-1; 11 bases are shared with TRBD1. Germline V gene lookup returns CDR1 SGHRS and CDR2 YFSETQ. This CDR3 is 15 amino acids long. V was clipped by 4 bases and J by 5 bases; unmatched bases: 5. The CDR3 is CASSPGTGGDNEQFF. The CDR3 region has the DNA TGCGCCAGCAGCCCAGGGACAGGGGGAGACAATGAGCAGTTCTTC.

In this sample, this clonotype turned up a few times. The chain links TRBV28 to TRBJ2-7; 9 bases map to TRBD2. The CDR3 runs 14 residues. Germline V CDR1 and CDR2: MDHEN, SYDVKM. Unmatched junction bases numbered 6, after V lost 3 bases and J lost 6 bases. CDR3 nucleotides: TGTGCCAGCAGTTTTAGCGGGAGAAGAACCGAGCAGTACTTC. This encodes CASSFSGRRTEQYF.

This clonotype came up a few times. This rearrangement joins TRBV24-1 to TRBJ2-3; 11 bases fit TRBD1. This CDR3 spans 17 amino acids. Germline V gene lookup returns CDR1 KGHDR and CDR2 SFDVKD. The V segment lost 4 bases and the J segment 1 base; nucleotides outside the gene matches: 6. CDR3 residues: CATSEAMGQGGTDTQYF. CDR3 DNA: TGTGCCACCAGTGAGGCGATGGGACAGGGGGGCACAGATACGCAGTATTTT.

This clonotype was seen many times. This chain uses TRBV4-3 with TRBJ2-2; D gene unclear. Germline loops: CDR1 LGHNA, CDR2 YSLEER. The CDR3 length is 15 residues. The ends were cut back, 4 bases at V and 5 bases at J, with 14 bases in the middle. The CDR3 loop reads CASSPKYGETGELFF. The CDR3 DNA follows: TGCGCCAGCAGCCCTAAGTACGGAGAGACCGGGGAGCTGTTTTTT.

Regarding this clonotype: An end of the junction differs from the germline gene, which may be a read error. V gene TRBV7-7 combines with J gene TRBJ2-5; D may be TRBD2 (5 bases). CDR3 length equals 13 residues. CDR1 is SSHAT, CDR2 FNYEAQ, per germline (reference sequence). The CDR3 reads CASSRGIWETQYF. The CDR3, as DNA: TGTGCTAGCAGCCGGGGTATTTGGGAGACCCAGTACTTC.

The CDR3 loop is CASSFKGMNTEAFF. Written as DNA, the CDR3 is TGTGCCAGCAGTTTCAAGGGGATGAACACTGAAGCTTTCTTT. The V gene is TRBV12-3 or TRBV12-4, the J gene TRBJ1-1; D possibly corresponds to TRBD1 (5 bases). V shed 3 bases and J shed 0 bases, with 8 bases lying between them. CDR3 size: 14 residues.

This clonotype was detected only a few times. The J gene is TRBJ2-5, the V gene TRBV15; D not certain. The CDR3 spans 15 residues. The V end lost 1 base, the J end lost 4 bases, and 13 bases lay between the germline ends. CDR1 LNHNV and CDR2 YYDKDF come from the germline V gene (reference sequence). The CDR3 reads CATSRAHTLRETQYF. CDR3 nucleotide sequence: TGTGCCACCAGCAGAGCACATACCCTAAGAGAGACCCAGTACTTC.

This clonotype appeared a few times. The V call is TRBV29-1, the J call TRBJ2-7, with a tentative D call TRBD1 (6 bases). V was pared by 3 bases and J by 5 bases, with 17 bases between. Germline CDR1 SQVTM, CDR2 ANQGSEA. CDR3 length: 14 residues. The chain's CDR3 is CSVDQTGMRDEQYF. DNA of the CDR3: TGCAGCGTTGACCAAACAGGGATGAGGGACGAGCAGTACTTC.

The V and J genes are TRBV6-5 and TRBJ2-7, with D hard to call. The germline V gene encodes CDR1 MNHEY and CDR2 SVGAGI. Deletions cut 2 bases from V and 0 bases from J, with 11 bases between. The CDR3 totals 15 residues. The CDR3 DNA reads as TGTGCCAGCAGTTACGGGTCCCAGTTCTCCTACGAGCAGTACTTC. Its translation: CASSYGSQFSYEQYF.

The chain carries TRBV7-9 and TRBJ1-1; D gene uncertain. Germline lookup yields CDR1 SEHNR and CDR2 FQNEAQ (reference sequence). The CDR3 covers 15 residues. V lost 5 bases and J 9 bases, leaving 22 bases between the germline ends. The CDR3: CASSPMAGSRGKAFF. The CDR3 nucleotides are TGTGCCAGCAGCCCCATGGCGGGATCTCGGGGAAAAGCTTTCTTT.